This TCR beta chain emerged from a study of identical twins. Points from the study as a whole: The analysis was cross-sectional rather than longitudinal within donors.

In regard to this clonotype: Its matching antigen is unknown.

A universal primer binding site was introduced by template switching. The final cDNA contained unique molecular identifiers. Each CDR3 protein gets one entry after TCRdb re-called the 5' RACE reads with MiXCR. The sample lists over 15,000 distinct CDR3 sequences; roughly 63% were seen once. Trimming took off 6 bases at V and 14 bases at J, with 17 bases between the two ends. CDR3 length equals 12 residues. Germline CDR1 and CDR2: MNHEY and SVGEGT. Material for sequencing was memory (CD45RO+) T cells sorted from blood. This rearrangement joins TRBV6-2 or TRBV6-3 to TRBJ2-1; D is possibly TRBD1 (6 bases). The clonotype originates from a woman aged 18-29 years in good health. This table probably holds off-target reads from a library built for another chain. The CDR3, as DNA: TGTGCCAGCAGCGCGACAGGTATGAGGAAGTTCTTC. This gives the protein CASSATGMRKFF.